The next 17 T cell receptor beta chains were all read from a single sample in a study of blood T cell repertoires in COVID-19 (TCRdb year 2020). The method behind the library was the immunoSEQ multiplex PCR assay. TCRdb limited this immuneACCESS table to in-frame rearrangements with V and J called. A share of clones is missing; checked studies link under half to unresolved V genes, and the rest is unexplained. The sample table shows about 370,000 clones, and around 90% are seen once. About 3% of the sample belongs to the ten largest clones. Sequencing was carried out using peripheral blood. The receptors were gathered from a woman aged 30 to 39 with COVID-19, enrolled during active disease.

This clone was seen just once. CDR3 in DNA: TGTGCCAGTAGTAGGTCGACAGGGGGTTTTTCACCCCTCCACTTT. Encoded protein: CASSRSTGGFSPLHF. The chain is built from TRBV19 and TRBJ1-6, with 9 nucleotides matching TRBD1. The CDR3 totals 15 residues. Trimming at V came to 4 bases and at J to 9 bases, leaving 7 bases not matched to a gene. Germline V gene data show CDR1 as LNHDA and CDR2 as SQIVND (reference sequence).

The V call is TRBV7-6, the J call TRBJ1-2; 7 bases line up with TRBD1. V was clipped by 3 bases and J by 6 bases; unmatched bases: 13. Looked up from germline, CDR1 is SGHVS and CDR2 is FNYEAQ. The CDR3 sequence is 16 residues long. DNA for the CDR3: TGTGCCAGCAGCTTTGATCCGGGACAGAGGAGCGATGGCTACACCTTC. Amino acids: CASSFDPGQRSDGYTF.

The V gene is TRBV3-1 (or the pseudogene TRBV3-2), the J gene TRBJ2-1, with 9 bases identical to TRBD1. V was pared by 2 bases and J by 6 bases, with 2 bases of the junction left unmatched. Germline V gives CDR1 LGHDT, CDR2 YNNKEL (reference sequence). CDR3 length equals 14 residues. CDR3 nucleotides: TGTGCCAGCAGCCAATGGGACAGGGTCAATGAGCAGTTCTTC. Its translation: CASSQWDRVNEQFF.

The rearrangement links TRBV7-9 to TRBJ1-5, with D perhaps TRBD1 (6 bases). The V end lost 7 bases, the J end lost 6 bases, and 19 bases lay between the germline ends. This CDR3 contains 15 residues. The germline V gene encodes CDR1 SEHNR and CDR2 FQNEAQ (reference sequence). Here the CDR3 reads CASTPGAGAAQPQHF. The DNA of the CDR3 is TGTGCCAGCACCCCCGGCGCAGGGGCCGCTCAGCCCCAGCATTTT.

The chain links TRBV6-6 to TRBJ2-5, with TRBD1 matching 9 bases. V shed 5 bases, J shed 5 bases, and the junction held 12 bases outside the gene matches. Per the germline V gene, CDR1 is MNHNY and CDR2 is SVGAGI (reference sequence). CDR3 length equals 16 residues. Written as DNA, the CDR3 is TGTGCCAGCAGTCGACCCAGGACAGGGGCCGTGGAGACCCAGTACTTC. Translating gives CASSRPRTGAVETQYF.

The chain has TRBV24-1 and TRBJ2-1; TRBD2 agrees at 9 bases. Germline V gene data show CDR1 as KGHDR and CDR2 as SFDVKD. The CDR3 consists of 14 residues. V lost 9 bases and J lost 0; bases outside the gene matches: 2. CDR3 sequence reads: CATRSGGSYNEQFF. For the CDR3, the DNA is TGTGCCACCCGTAGCGGGGGCTCCTACAATGAGCAGTTCTTC.

The V call is TRBV2, the J call TRBJ2-1; 7 positions match TRBD1. V lost 5 bases, J lost 15 bases, and 7 bases stayed unmatched. Per germline, CDR1 SNHLY and CDR2 FYNNEI. The CDR3 covers 11 residues. CDR3 residues: CASSPDRSTFF. CDR3 bases: TGTGCCAGCAGTCCGGACAGGAGTACGTTCTTC.

This clone has only one observation. The chain recombines TRBV5-1 with TRBJ1-3; 10 bases map to TRBD1. Germline assignment: CDR1 SGHRS and CDR2 YFSETQ. V gave up 4 bases and J gave up 3 bases; unmatched junction bases: 7. The CDR3 contains 16 residues. CDR3 amino acids: CASSITGTGVGNTIYF. The CDR3 coding sequence is TGCGCCAGCAGCATAACCGGGACAGGGGTTGGAAACACCATATATTTT.

This rearrangement joins TRBV7-9 to TRBJ1-1; D not certain. The CDR3 spans 15 residues. Germline-derived CDR1 and CDR2 are SEHNR and FQNEAQ (reference sequence). Trimming took off 1 base at V and 1 base at J, with 10 bases between the two ends. CDR3 region: CASSLGQHQNTEAFF. The CDR3 DNA reads TGTGCCAGCAGCTTAGGACAACACCAGAACACTGAAGCTTTCTTT.

J is TRBJ1-2 and V is TRBV14, with TRBD1 matching 7 bases. J was trimmed by 8 bases and V by 4 bases; bases with no gene match: 13. Germline CDR1 is SGHDN and CDR2 is FVKESK. The CDR3 covers 15 residues. CDR3 sequence: CASSRLIGGTEGYTF. The CDR3 DNA sequence: TGTGCCAGCAGCCGGTTGATAGGGGGCACGGAAGGCTACACCTTC.

The chain combines TRBV5-6 with TRBJ1-5, with TRBD1 as a possible D gene (5 bases). The CDR3 length is 14 residues. Germline CDR1 and CDR2: SGHDT and YYEEEE. V dropped 2 bases and J dropped 3 bases, with 9 bases sitting between them. CDR3 nucleotides: TGTGCCAGCAGCTTTGACAGTTACAATCAGCCCCAGCATTTT. This codes for CASSFDSYNQPQHF. The entire variable domain, with the rest obtained from reference TRBV5-6 and TRBJ1-5, is as follows: DAGVTQSPTHLIKTRGQQVTLRCSPKSGHDTVSWYQQALGQGPQFIFQYYEEEERQRGNFPDRFSGHQFPNYSSELNVNALLLGDSALYLCASSFDSYNQPQHFGDGTRLSIL.

This clone is a singleton in its sample. V and J are TRBV6-2 or TRBV6-3 and TRBJ2-7, with 12 bases fitting TRBD1. The germline V gene has CDR1 MNHEY and CDR2 SVGEGT. Unmatched junction bases numbered 14, after V lost 4 bases and J lost 7 bases. This CDR3 has 17 amino acids. CDR3 residues: CASSFPGQGALSGEQYV. The CDR3 bases are TGTGCCAGCAGTTTTCCGGGACAGGGGGCTCTATCGGGGGAGCAGTACGTC.

This rearrangement joins TRBV6-4 to TRBJ2-3, with D perhaps matching TRBD1 (6 bases). The germline gives CDR1 MRHNA, CDR2 SNTAGT. V lost 8 bases and J lost 0, with 12 bases in between. The length of the CDR3 is 14 residues. CDR3 sequence reads: CASGRGGSTDTQYF. The CDR3 DNA is TGTGCCAGCGGCAGGGGCGGGAGCACAGATACGCAGTATTTT.

This sequence joins TRBV10-2 and TRBJ2-1; 12 bases are a match to TRBD2. Looked up from germline, CDR1 is WSHSY and CDR2 is SAAADI. V lost 6 bases, J lost 7 bases, and 7 bases stayed unmatched. The CDR3 is 15 residues long. CDR3 bases: TGCGCCAGCAGACGGACTAGCGGGAATAGAAATGAGCAGTTCTTC. Protein product: CASRRTSGNRNEQFF.

The genes are TRBV30 and TRBJ1-2, with 8 bases matching TRBD1. CDR1 and CDR2 from the germline V gene are GTSNPN and SVGIG (reference sequence). The V and J ends lost 4 bases and 1 base, in that order; junction bases with no gene match: 5. This CDR3 contains 14 residues. The CDR3 DNA is TGTGCCTGGAACAACAGGGGGGATAACTATGGCTACACCTTC. The encoded protein is CAWNNRGDNYGYTF.

The CDR3 bases are TGCGCCAGCAGCCAAGATGGGACAGAGAGAGTTAATGAGCAGTTCTTC. Amino acids: CASSQDGTERVNEQFF. The chain employs TRBV4-1 and TRBJ2-1, with 7 bases identical to TRBD1. V lost 0 bases and J lost 7; bases outside the gene matches: 9. The germline V gene has CDR1 MGHRA and CDR2 YSYEKL. The CDR3 totals 16 residues.

The genes are TRBV7-8 and TRBJ2-7, with 11 bases identical to TRBD1. This CDR3 spans 16 amino acids. Trimming removed 5 bases from V and 2 bases from J; junction bases left unmatched: 8. The germline gives CDR1 SGHVS, CDR2 FQNEAQ. The CDR3 DNA reads TGTGCCAGCAGCAACCGGGGACAGGGGGTCCCCTACGAGCAGTACGTC. It translates to CASSNRGQGVPYEQYV.